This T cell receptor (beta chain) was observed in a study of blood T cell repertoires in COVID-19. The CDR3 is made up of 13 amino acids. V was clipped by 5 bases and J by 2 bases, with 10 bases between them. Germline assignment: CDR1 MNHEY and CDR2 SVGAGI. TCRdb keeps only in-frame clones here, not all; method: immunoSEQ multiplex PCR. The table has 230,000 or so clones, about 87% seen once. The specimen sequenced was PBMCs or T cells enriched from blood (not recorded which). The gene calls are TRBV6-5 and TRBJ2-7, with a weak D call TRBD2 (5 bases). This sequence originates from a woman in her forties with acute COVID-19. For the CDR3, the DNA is TGTGCCAGCAGTATGAGCGGTCCCTACGAGCAGTACTTC. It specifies CASSMSGPYEQYF.